Listed here are 18 T cell receptor beta chains from one sample, sequenced in a study of beta chain features in type 1 diabetes. Isolated RNA was reverse transcribed in full, so expressed TCRB transcripts were sequenced. Clones were read by immunoSEQ multiplex PCR, and TCRdb kept only the in-frame ones, dropping some. The profile shows a few hundred thousand clones, 9.5% to 11% of them singletons. The sequenced material came from naive CD4+ T cells from blood. All receptors derive from a woman under 40 in good health.

This clone was counted only a few times. This sequence joins TRBV5-1 and TRBJ2-3; 14 bases map to TRBD2. Looked up from germline, CDR1 is SGHRS and CDR2 is YFSETQ. The CDR3 totals 18 residues. V lost 4 bases and J lost 5; bases outside the gene matches: 12. CDR3 residues: CASSHGLAGGRRLDTQYF. Here the CDR3 DNA reads TGCGCCAGCAGCCACGGACTAGCGGGAGGCCGAAGGTTAGATACGCAGTATTTT.

CDR3 residues: CASSLGGTSGRGTYEQYF. CDR3 in DNA: TGTGCCAGCAGCTTAGGAGGGACTAGCGGGAGGGGCACCTACGAGCAGTACTTC. The gene calls are TRBV7-2 and TRBJ2-7; TRBD2 agrees at 16 bases. Germline trimming cut 1 base from V and 2 bases from J; bases unmatched to any gene: 5. Germline V gives CDR1 SGHTA, CDR2 FQGNSA. The CDR3 spans 18 residues. The variable domain in full, with the rest retrieved from reference TRBV7-2 and TRBJ2-7, is GAGVSQSPSNKVTEKGKDVELRCDPISGHTALYWYRQSLGQGLEFLIYFQGNSAPDKSGLPSDRFSAERTGGSVSTLTIQRTQQEDSAVYLCASSLGGTSGRGTYEQYFGPGTRLTVT.

The chain links TRBV28 to TRBJ2-7; 7 bases map to TRBD1. The V gene's germline CDR1 is MDHEN and CDR2 SYDVKM. This CDR3 spans 14 amino acids. J gave up 3 bases and V 6 bases, and 8 bases lay outside the gene matches. The CDR3 is CASRGGDRVYEQYF. The CDR3 DNA is TGTGCCAGCAGAGGGGGCGACCGGGTCTACGAGCAGTACTTC. Combining the CDR3 with reference TRBV28 and TRBJ2-7 gives the whole variable domain DVKVTQSSRYLVKRTGEKVFLECVQDMDHENMFWYRQDPGLGLRLIYFSYDVKMKEKGDIPEGYSVSREKKERFSLILESASTNQTSMYLCASRGGDRVYEQYFGPGTRLTVT.

This clone occurred a few times. The sample contains more than one DNA sequence encoding this CDR3. This chain joins TRBV27 and TRBJ2-6; 7 nucleotides match TRBD1. Germline CDR1 is MNHEY and CDR2 is SMNVEV (reference sequence). With V trimmed by 5 bases and J by 2 bases, 3 bases remained unmatched. The CDR3 contains 15 residues. DNA of the CDR3: TGTGCCAGCAGTAGACAGGGTGCTGGGGCCAACGTCCTGACTTTC. Protein product: CASSRQGAGANVLTF.

This clone was counted between two and nine times. The chain employs TRBV18 and TRBJ2-1; D perhaps matches TRBD2 (5 bases). Germline V CDR1 and CDR2: KGHSH, LQKENI. The length of the CDR3 is 12 residues. The germline V and J ends were trimmed by 4 bases and 8 bases, with 9 bases remaining between them. CDR3 sequence: CASSQRADEQFF. CDR3 nucleotide sequence: TGTGCCAGCTCACAGAGGGCCGATGAGCAGTTCTTC.

The chain links TRBV7-9 to TRBJ2-5; possibly TRBD2 for D (6 bases). Deletions cut 5 bases from V and 6 bases from J, with 16 bases between. This CDR3 comprises 14 residues. Germline CDR1 is SEHNR and CDR2 is FQNEAQ (reference sequence). The CDR3: CASSASWGVKTQYF. CDR3 DNA: TGTGCCAGCAGCGCTAGTTGGGGGGTAAAGACCCAGTACTTC.

This chain uses TRBV9 with TRBJ2-1; D unclear. Germline V gives CDR1 SGDLS, CDR2 YYNGEE. V was shortened by 3 bases and J by 9 bases, with 16 bases between the two germline ends. The CDR3 consists of 14 residues. The CDR3 loop is CASSGYSGLGEQFF. CDR3 DNA sequence: TGTGCCAGCAGCGGGTACAGTGGCCTCGGTGAGCAGTTCTTC.

V is TRBV29-1 and J is TRBJ1-2; 7 bases agree with TRBD1. CDR3 length: 11 residues. Per germline, CDR1 SQVTM and CDR2 ANQGSEA. The V gene end was trimmed by 5 bases and the J gene end by 7 bases; junction bases not matched to a gene: 4. This CDR3 is CSVLQGTGYTF. The CDR3 nucleotides are TGCAGCGTTCTACAGGGGACTGGCTACACCTTC.

The chain joins TRBV28 to TRBJ2-7; 8 bases map to TRBD1. The V segment lost 4 bases and the J segment 4 bases; nucleotides outside the gene matches: 6. This CDR3 contains 14 residues. The germline CDR1 and CDR2 sequences are MDHEN and SYDVKM. For the CDR3, the DNA is TGTGCCAGCAGTTCTCAGGGGGCTTCTTACGAGCAGTACTTC. It yields the protein CASSSQGASYEQYF.

J is TRBJ2-7 and V is TRBV18; possibly TRBD1 for D (5 bases). CDR1 is KGHSH and CDR2 is LQKENI in the germline V gene. CDR3 length equals 14 residues. Trimming pared 3 bases from V and 3 bases from J, leaving 12 bases between. This CDR3 reads CASSPTTGDYEQYF. CDR3 coding DNA: TGTGCCAGCTCACCTACTACAGGAGACTACGAGCAGTACTTC.

Here the CDR3 DNA reads TGTGCCAGCAGCCCAGCACAGGGGGCCAAAAACATTCAGTACTTC. Translation gives CASSPAQGAKNIQYF. The V gene is TRBV7-2, the J gene TRBJ2-4; 7 nucleotides align to TRBD1. After removal of 5 bases from V and 1 base from J, the junction contained 5 bases not matched to a gene. This CDR3 is built from 15 residues. The germline CDR1 and CDR2 sequences are SGHTA and FQGNSA.

This chain links TRBV2 with TRBJ2-1, with D possibly being TRBD1 (6 bases). Germline V CDR1 and CDR2: SNHLY, FYNNEI. The CDR3 runs to 15 residues. The V gene lost 6 bases and the J gene lost 7 bases, with 19 bases spanning the gap. In DNA form, the CDR3 reads TGTGCCAGCAGCTCACAGGGTATAGTGGGGAATGAGCAGTTCTTC. Translating gives CASSSQGIVGNEQFF.

The table lists this clone with a few counts. The V and J genes are TRBV7-2 and TRBJ1-2, with 8 bases lining up with TRBD1. Germline CDR1 reads SGHTA; CDR2 reads FQGNSA. The junction had 9 bases not matched to a gene; V was cut back by 5 bases and J by 4 bases. The CDR3 has 15 residues. The CDR3 reads CASSVNRDRFYGYTF. The CDR3 DNA reads TGTGCCAGCAGCGTAAACCGGGACAGGTTCTATGGCTACACCTTC.

The chain uses TRBV7-3 and TRBJ2-5; 9 bases map to TRBD1. The CDR3 length is 14 residues. Germline V lookup: CDR1 SGHTA, CDR2 FQGTGA. After removal of 3 bases from V and 5 bases from J, the junction contained 4 bases not matched to a gene. The CDR3 spells CASSLGTGTETQYF. The CDR3 coding sequence is TGTGCCAGCAGCTTGGGGACAGGGACGGAGACCCAGTACTTC.

The chain recombines TRBV28 with TRBJ2-7, with 8 bases identical to TRBD1. CDR3 length equals 14 residues. CDR1 MDHEN and CDR2 SYDVKM come from the germline V gene. Trimming took 8 bases from V and 3 from J; bases not matched to a gene: 9. The CDR3 nucleotides read TGTGCCAGCGGACTGACAGGGGAGGTCTACGAGCAGTACTTC. Its protein product is CASGLTGEVYEQYF. The whole variable domain, filled in from reference TRBV28 and TRBJ2-7, reads DVKVTQSSRYLVKRTGEKVFLECVQDMDHENMFWYRQDPGLGLRLIYFSYDVKMKEKGDIPEGYSVSREKKERFSLILESASTNQTSMYLCASGLTGEVYEQYFGPGTRLTVT.

This chain links TRBV7-2 with TRBJ2-1; 8 bases map to TRBD1. Per germline, CDR1 SGHTA and CDR2 FQGNSA. This CDR3 comprises 15 residues. The V gene end was trimmed by 2 bases and the J gene end by 8 bases; junction bases not matched to a gene: 8. CDR3 in amino acids: CASSLRPGGWDEQFF. The CDR3, as DNA: TGTGCCAGCAGCTTACGGCCAGGGGGCTGGGATGAGCAGTTCTTC.

This clone appeared a few times. The V gene is TRBV6-1, the J gene TRBJ2-7; tentative D call: TRBD1 (5 bases). CDR3 size: 15 residues. Trimming pared 2 bases from V and 3 bases from J, leaving 14 bases between. Germline CDR1 MNHNS, CDR2 SASEGT. The DNA of the CDR3 is TGTGCCAGCAGTGAAATGCGGACAAGAAGCTACGAGCAGTACTTC. This gives the protein CASSEMRTRSYEQYF.

The chain couples TRBV9 to TRBJ2-1; D is uncertain. The V gene's germline CDR1 is SGDLS and CDR2 YYNGEE. CDR3 size: 13 residues. The V gene lost 4 bases and the J gene lost 6 bases, with 11 bases spanning the gap. The CDR3 DNA reads TGTGCCAGCAGCCCAGGTTGGGTCAATGAGCAGTTCTTC. Its protein is CASSPGWVNEQFF. Supplemented by reference TRBV9 and TRBJ2-1, the full variable domain reads DSGVTQTPKHLITATGQRVTLRCSPRSGDLSVYWYQQSLDQGLQFLIQYYNGEERAKGNILERFSAQQFPDLHSELNLSSLELGDSALYFCASSPGWVNEQFFGPGTRLTVL.